Shown below are 8 T cell receptor beta chains from a single sample sequenced in a study of blood T cell repertoires in COVID-19. Some clones are missing from TCRdb's copy, which holds only in-frame ones; the method was immunoSEQ multiplex PCR. Found here are about 250,000 clones, about 86% of them singletons; the top ten hold roughly 3.6%. Sequencing was done on a sample of PBMCs or T cells enriched from blood (not recorded which). All receptors derive from a man over 45 who had recovered from COVID-19.

This CDR3 is CASSHGQGSSPLHF. In DNA form, the CDR3 reads TGTGCCAGCAGCCACGGACAGGGGAGTTCACCCCTCCACTTT. The V call is TRBV6-5, the J call TRBJ1-6; 9 positions agree with TRBD1. Trimming at V came to 6 bases and at J to 9 bases, leaving 6 bases not matched to a gene. The CDR3 length is 14 residues. The germline gives CDR1 MNHEY, CDR2 SVGAGI.

V is TRBV7-8 and J is TRBJ2-2; 13 positions agree with TRBD2. The CDR3 has 15 residues. Germline CDR1 is SGHVS and CDR2 is FQNEAQ. With 5 bases clipped from V and 8 bases from J, the junction kept 5 bases outside the gene matches. DNA for the CDR3: TGTGCCAGCAGCCTTGGACTAGCGGGAGTTGGGGAGCTGTTTTTT. Its translation is CASSLGLAGVGELFF.

The CDR3 DNA sequence: TGTGCCAGCAGCTTTCGGCTAGCGGGAGGGCCGGAGACCCAGTACTTC. Translating it yields CASSFRLAGGPETQYF. V is TRBV5-4 and J is TRBJ2-5; 12 positions match TRBD2. CDR1 and CDR2 from the germline V gene are SGHNT and YYREEE (reference sequence). This CDR3 is built from 16 residues. V lost 2 bases, J lost 5 bases, and 7 bases stayed unmatched.

The chain uses TRBV24-1 and TRBJ2-2; D possibly corresponds to TRBD2 (5 bases). V was shortened by 3 bases and J by 5 bases, with 15 bases between the two germline ends. The CDR3 runs to 16 residues. Germline CDR1 and CDR2: KGHDR and SFDVKD. Here the CDR3 DNA reads TGTGCCACCAGTGATAGGCGGTGGACGGGGACCGGGGAGCTGTTTTTT. Its protein is CATSDRRWTGTGELFF.

The chain is built from TRBV15 and TRBJ1-1; D is possibly TRBD1 (6 bases). Trimming cost V 3 bases and J 0 bases, with 17 bases left between them. This CDR3 has 17 residues. The V gene's germline CDR1 is LNHNV and CDR2 YYDKDF (reference sequence). The CDR3 reads CATSREGGQVLNTEAFF. In DNA form, the CDR3 reads TGTGCCACCAGCAGGGAAGGGGGTCAGGTGTTGAACACTGAAGCTTTCTTT.

In this sample, this clone turned up once. The CDR3 DNA reads TGTGCCAGTAGTATCCTAGCGGGGGGCGTATCCAAAGGGGAGCTGTTTTTT. It encodes CASSILAGGVSKGELFF. The rearrangement links TRBV19 to TRBJ2-2; 11 bases are a match to TRBD2. The germline CDR1 and CDR2 sequences are LNHDA and SQIVND (reference sequence). Trimming took 3 bases from V and 8 from J; bases not matched to a gene: 11. The CDR3 extends over 17 amino acids.

The V and J genes are TRBV4-3 and TRBJ2-3, with TRBD2 matching 10 bases. The CDR3 length is 17 residues. The V gene end was trimmed by 0 bases and the J gene end by 4 bases; junction bases not matched to a gene: 7. In germline, CDR1 is LGHNA, CDR2 YSLEER. The DNA for the CDR3 is TGCGCCAGCAGCCAAGATCTTATGACTAGCGGGTCAGATACGCAGTATTTT. Its protein product is CASSQDLMTSGSDTQYF.

The V and J genes are TRBV3-1 (or the pseudogene TRBV3-2) and TRBJ2-3; no reliable D call. The CDR3 extends over 15 amino acids. CDR1 and CDR2 (germline): LGHDT, YNNKEL (reference sequence). V dropped 0 bases and J dropped 4 bases, with 11 bases sitting between them. CDR3 residues: CASSQDPHKSDTQYF. The CDR3 nucleotides are TGTGCCAGCAGCCAAGATCCCCACAAATCAGATACGCAGTATTTT.